This T cell receptor beta chain was documented in a study of response to subunit inactivated influenza vaccine. TCRdb re-derived calls from the RT-PCR reads in MiXCR, one entry per CDR3 protein. The sample lists about 300,000 distinct CDR3 sequences; approximately 21% were seen once. This clonotype appeared a few times. The receptor's source is a man between 50 and 75 years old who received an inactivated influenza vaccine. The sample in question was PBMCs from blood, obtained less than 22 months after vaccination.

The CDR3 reads CASSLGRGGELFF. The CDR3 region has the DNA TGTGCCAGCAGCTTAGGGCGCGGCGGGGAGCTGTTTTTT. The chain joins TRBV7-8 to TRBJ2-2; no clear D gene. Trimming cost V 1 base and J 7 bases, with 7 bases left between them. The CDR3 runs 13 residues. Germline V gives CDR1 SGHVS, CDR2 FQNEAQ.